The 17 T cell receptor beta chains listed next were all sequenced from one sample in a study of blood T cell repertoires in COVID-19. This table comes from immunoSEQ multiplex PCR, and its TCRdb copy is limited to in-frame clones, with some not included. The data contain hundreds of thousands of clones, over 70% of them singletons. What was sequenced was peripheral blood. The receptors were sampled from a woman aged 65 to 85 with COVID-19, enrolled during active disease.

The genes are TRBV7-9 and TRBJ2-6, with a possible D match to TRBD1 (5 bases). CDR1 SEHNR and CDR2 FQNEAQ come from the germline V gene (reference sequence). The germline V and J ends were trimmed by 6 bases and 0 bases, with 12 bases remaining between them. The CDR3 is 16 amino acids. The CDR3 DNA follows: TGTGCCAGCAGTTTACACAGGTCCTCTGGGGCCAACGTCCTGACTTTC. Translating it yields CASSLHRSSGANVLTF.

The genes are TRBV11-3 and TRBJ1-6; D remains unclear. The CDR3 covers 15 residues. Deletions cut 5 bases from V and 7 bases from J, with 15 bases between. CDR1 SGHNT and CDR2 YENEEA come from the germline V gene. The CDR3 nucleotides are TGTGCCAGCAGCCTGGACTCACTGGGGAATTCACCCCTCCACTTT. This sequence encodes CASSLDSLGNSPLHF.

This rearrangement joins TRBV29-1 to TRBJ2-2; TRBD2 matches 12 bases. The V and J ends lost 3 bases and 3 bases, in that order; junction bases with no gene match: 8. This CDR3 has 17 amino acids. The germline V gene has CDR1 SQVTM and CDR2 ANQGSEA. Written as DNA, the CDR3 is TGCAGCGTTGAGTTGCTAGCGGGAGGGGGCGACACCGGGGAGCTGTTTTTT. Its protein is CSVELLAGGGDTGELFF.

Notes on this clone: Other nucleotide sequences from this sample produce the same CDR3. The rearrangement uses TRBV18 and TRBJ1-5; D unresolved. This CDR3 comprises 15 residues. The V end was cut by 3 bases, the J end by 0 bases, with 9 bases between. Per germline, CDR1 KGHSH and CDR2 LQKENI. As DNA, the CDR3 is TGTGCCAGCTCACCTCCTGGGCTTAGCAATCAGCCCCAGCATTTT. This translates into CASSPPGLSNQPQHF.

The rearrangement joins TRBV7-9 to TRBJ2-5; D is uncertain. V was cut by 2 bases and J by 5 bases, with 9 bases left in between. Germline loops: CDR1 SEHNR, CDR2 FQNEAQ (reference sequence). The CDR3 is made up of 13 amino acids. The CDR3 coding sequence is TGTGCCAGCAGCTTAACCCCAGTGGAGACCCAGTACTTC. Translating it yields CASSLTPVETQYF.

The chain is built from TRBV6-2 or TRBV6-3 and TRBJ2-7; a weak D match, TRBD1 (5 bases). Trimming took off 2 bases at V and 4 bases at J, with 21 bases between the two ends. The CDR3 totals 17 residues. Germline values: CDR1 MNHEY, CDR2 SVGEGT. CDR3 in amino acids: CASSYQGGVSTFYEQYF. CDR3 bases: TGTGCCAGCAGTTACCAGGGTGGGGTCTCCACTTTTTACGAGCAGTACTTC.

The genes are TRBV21-1 and TRBJ1-6; TRBD1 is taken as the D call from the table, unchecked against the DNA. TRBV21-1 is a listed pseudogene. The CDR3 is 15 residues long. The CDR3 nucleotides are TGTGCCAGCAGCACTCCGGGACACAGCGGATCACCCCTCCACTTT. This translates into CASSTPGHSGSPLHF.

The rearrangement joins TRBV28 to TRBJ1-6; D is undetermined. CDR3 length: 16 amino acids. With 3 bases removed from V and 9 bases from J, the gap between germline ends came to 18 bases. Germline CDR1 and CDR2: MDHEN and SYDVKM. The CDR3 DNA reads as TGTGCCAGCAGTTTGACCAAACCAACTCGGGGTTCACCCCTCCACTTT. It yields the protein CASSLTKPTRGSPLHF.

The chain links TRBV6-5 to TRBJ2-3; weak D call: TRBD2 (6 bases). The CDR3 sequence is 15 residues long. Germline V gene sequence: CDR1 MNHEY, CDR2 SVGAGI. V was cut by 5 bases and J by 0 bases, with 12 bases left in between. The CDR3 nucleotides are TGTGCCAGCAGTCGCCGGACTATTAGCACAGATACGCAGTATTTT. Protein: CASSRRTISTDTQYF.

The V and J genes are TRBV18 and TRBJ2-7, with D tentatively TRBD2 (6 bases). The CDR3 is 17 amino acids. The germline CDR1 and CDR2 sequences are KGHSH and LQKENI. The V and J ends lost 4 bases and 3 bases respectively, with 22 bases between them. CDR3 loop: CASSRVEIAVGVYEQYF. CDR3 bases: TGTGCCAGCTCACGGGTAGAAATAGCGGTTGGGGTCTACGAGCAGTACTTC.

A single count supports this clone. The genes are TRBV5-1 and TRBJ2-7; 10 nucleotides match TRBD2. Per germline, CDR1 SGHRS and CDR2 YFSETQ. V dropped 1 base and J dropped 0; count of bases not matched to a gene: 7. The CDR3 has 17 residues. Here the CDR3 DNA reads TGCGCCAGCAGCTTGACTAGCGGGATAACCCTCTCCTACGAGCAGTACTTC. Translated, it gives CASSLTSGITLSYEQYF.

V gene TRBV27 combines with J gene TRBJ1-5; weak D call: TRBD1 (5 bases). Between the trimmed V and J ends, which lost 5 bases and 6 bases, there was a span of 14 bases. CDR1 is MNHEY, CDR2 SMNVEV, per germline (reference sequence). There are 14 residues in the CDR3. CDR3 in amino acids: CASSVVWGSQPQHF. CDR3 nucleotide sequence: TGTGCCAGCAGTGTAGTGTGGGGCAGTCAGCCCCAGCATTTT.

Worth noting for this clone: Other DNA sequences from this sample encode an identical CDR3 as well. The chain has TRBV7-3 and TRBJ2-1, with 8 bases matching TRBD1. Trimming cost V 4 bases and J 0 bases; bases outside gene matches: 2. The CDR3 covers 15 residues. From germline, CDR1 is SGHTA and CDR2 FQGTGA. DNA for the CDR3: TGTGCCAGCAGCTCCGACAGGGGCTCCTACAATGAGCAGTTCTTC. Translation: CASSSDRGSYNEQFF. Variable domain in full (rest from reference TRBV7-3 and TRBJ2-1): GAGVSQTPSNKVTEKGKYVELRCDPISGHTALYWYRQSLGQGPEFLIYFQGTGAADDSGLPNDRFFAVRPEGSVSTLKIQRTERGDSAVYLCASSSDRGSYNEQFFGPGTRLTVL.

The CDR3, as DNA: TGTGCCAGTAGTATCGGGGAGCCTGAAGCTTTCTTT. It codes for CASSIGEPEAFF. The V and J genes are TRBV19 and TRBJ1-1; no definite D call. V was cut by 3 bases and J by 6 bases, with 8 bases left in between. Germline CDR1 is LNHDA and CDR2 is SQIVND (reference sequence). The CDR3 has 12 residues.

CDR3: CASSLAPGLEVDPQYF. The DNA of the CDR3 is TGTGCCAGCAGCTTAGCTCCGGGACTAGAGGTAGATCCCCAGTACTTC. The genes are TRBV11-2 and TRBJ2-5, with 8 bases identical to TRBD2. CDR1 is SGHAT and CDR2 is FQNNGV in the germline V gene. The CDR3 runs 16 residues. The junction had 13 bases not matched to a gene; V was cut back by 1 base and J by 9 bases.

This chain links TRBV11-2 with TRBJ2-1, with TRBD2 matching over 14 bases. The CDR3 has 19 residues. Germline-derived CDR1 and CDR2 are SGHAT and FQNNGV. Trimming cost V 3 bases and J 6 bases; bases outside gene matches: 13. As DNA, the CDR3 is TGTGCCAGCAGCTTGGGGAGGGTTGGACTAGCGGGGGGCCTCAATGAGCAGTTCTTC. The encoded protein is CASSLGRVGLAGGLNEQFF.

The V and J genes are TRBV2 and TRBJ2-7, with 8 nucleotides matching TRBD1. The CDR3 is made up of 12 amino acids. CDR1 and CDR2 from the germline V gene are SNHLY and FYNNEI. Trimming cost V 7 bases and J 5 bases; bases outside gene matches: 4. The CDR3 bases are TGTGCCAGCACCCCGGACAGGGACGAGCAGTACTTC. It yields the protein CASTPDRDEQYF. The variable domain in full, with the rest retrieved from reference TRBV2 and TRBJ2-7, is EPEVTQTPSHQVTQMGQEVILRCVPISNHLYFYWYRQILGQKVEFLVSFYNNEISEKSEIFDDQFSVERPDGSNFTLKIRSTKLEDSAMYFCASTPDRDEQYFGPGTRLTVT.